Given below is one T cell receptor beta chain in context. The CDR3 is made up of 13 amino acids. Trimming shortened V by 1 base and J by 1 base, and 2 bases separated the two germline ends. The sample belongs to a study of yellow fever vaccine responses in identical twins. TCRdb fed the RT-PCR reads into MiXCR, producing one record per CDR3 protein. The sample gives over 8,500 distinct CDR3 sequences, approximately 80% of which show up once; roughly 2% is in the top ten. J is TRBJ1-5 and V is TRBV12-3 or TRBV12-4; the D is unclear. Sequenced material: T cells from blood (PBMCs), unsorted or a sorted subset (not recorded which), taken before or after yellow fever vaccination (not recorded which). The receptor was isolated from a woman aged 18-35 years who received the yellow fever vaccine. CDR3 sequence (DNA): TGTGCCAGCAGTTTAGACAGCAATCAGCCCCAGCATTTT. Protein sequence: CASSLDSNQPQHF.